The 21 T cell receptor beta chains listed next were all sequenced from one sample in a study of CXCR3-negative and CXCR3-positive naive CD8 T cells. Whole-study results and caveats: A higher hydrophobicity marked the TRB CDR3s of CXCR3-positive naive cells versus CXCR3-negative naive cells.

These receptors' targets are unknown. The libraries of TRB cDNA were prepared using 5' RACE with UMI labels. After re-calling the 5' RACE reads, TCRdb lists one entry per CDR3 protein, DNA absent. The sample table sets out around 150,000 distinct CDR3 sequences. The sequenced sample consisted of naive CXCR3+ CD8+ T cells from blood. The subset is: CD45RO-CCR7+CD27+CD95- naive CD8+ T cells expressing CXCR3 (TNR3+). Every receptor here comes from a human donor in good health. Some clones in this sample may be carry-over from other donors' samples.

The rearrangement uses TRBV28 and TRBJ1-1; TCRdb picks TRBD1, but there is no DNA to check that call. The germline gives CDR1 MDHEN, CDR2 SYDVKM. The length of the CDR3 is 15 residues. The CDR3 here is CASSLTTGMNTEAFF.

The J gene is TRBJ2-5, the V gene TRBV6-1; absent DNA, TCRdb's TRBD2 call cannot be checked. The CDR3 consists of 15 residues. In germline, CDR1 is MNHNS, CDR2 SASEGT. The CDR3 is CASSESPGLQETQYF.

The V gene is TRBV5-1, the J gene TRBJ2-7; no DNA is available, so the TRBD1 call from TCRdb remains unchecked. This CDR3 contains 12 residues. CDR1 is SGHRS, CDR2 YFSETQ, per germline. The chain's CDR3 is CASSFTGNEQYF.

This chain connects TRBV5-6 to TRBJ2-1; without DNA, the TCRdb call of TRBD1 cannot be checked. The germline V gene has CDR1 SGHDT and CDR2 YYEEEE. This CDR3 comprises 16 residues. Here the CDR3 reads CASTLARGRLGNEQFF.

The chain recombines TRBV7-6 with TRBJ2-1; no DNA is available, so the TRBD2 call from TCRdb remains unchecked. The germline V gene encodes CDR1 SGHVS and CDR2 FNYEAQ. This CDR3 has 15 amino acids. The CDR3 here is CASSLTSGIYNEQFF.

The chain employs TRBV7-6 and TRBJ2-7. Germline CDR1 and CDR2: SGHVS and FNYEAQ. This CDR3 is built from 13 residues. The CDR3 reads CASSLAIPYEQYF.

The chain carries TRBV6-5 and TRBJ2-2. Germline assignment: CDR1 MNHEY and CDR2 SVGAGI. This CDR3 is 15 amino acids long. The CDR3: CASSYSTGNTGELFF.

The V and J genes are TRBV29-1 and TRBJ2-5; TCRdb calls TRBD1, which cannot be checked without DNA. The CDR3 is 15 residues long. Germline V lookup: CDR1 SQVTM, CDR2 ANQGSEA. CDR3 region: CSVDGIQGAEETQYF. The full variable domain, rest sourced from reference TRBV29-1 and TRBJ2-5, is SAVISQKPSRDICQRGTSLTIQCQVDSQVTMMFWYRQQPGQSLTLIATANQGSEATYESGFVIDKFPISRPNLTFSTLTVSNMSPEDSSIYLCSVDGIQGAEETQYFGPGTRLLVL.

This chain uses TRBV11-2 with TRBJ2-7. Germline CDR1 is SGHAT and CDR2 is FQNNGV. This CDR3 is built from 14 residues. This CDR3 is CASSFAGDLCEQYF.

This chain links TRBV29-1 with TRBJ2-1; TCRdb calls TRBD1, which cannot be checked without DNA. The CDR3 contains 13 residues. Germline V gives CDR1 SQVTM, CDR2 ANQGSEA. The CDR3 region is CSVPGQGAHEQFF.

The V call is TRBV29-1, the J call TRBJ2-2; TCRdb reports TRBD1, a call that lacks DNA to check it against. This CDR3 comprises 13 residues. Per germline, CDR1 SQVTM and CDR2 ANQGSEA. The CDR3 reads CSVLAGAARELFF.

The J gene is TRBJ2-1, the V gene TRBV29-1; as DNA is missing, the TRBD2 call by TCRdb cannot be tested. The CDR3 runs 13 residues. Germline-derived CDR1 and CDR2 are SQVTM and ANQGSEA. The chain's CDR3 is CSGVAGGNNEQFF.

The rearrangement joins TRBV29-1 to TRBJ2-1; TCRdb's D call of TRBD1 is untestable without DNA. This CDR3 spans 11 amino acids. Germline CDR1 is SQVTM and CDR2 is ANQGSEA. The CDR3 here is CSMTGGHEQFF.

CDR3 sequence: CASSLVASGGSTDTQYF. V usage is TRBV7-6 and J usage is TRBJ2-3; TCRdb names TRBD2, which stays unverified in the absence of DNA. In germline, CDR1 is SGHVS, CDR2 FNYEAQ. This CDR3 contains 17 residues.

The gene calls are TRBV24-1 and TRBJ2-1; TCRdb indicates TRBD1, and absent DNA this call remains unverified. In germline, CDR1 is KGHDR, CDR2 SFDVKD. There are 14 residues in the CDR3. CDR3 in amino acids: CATSERTGYNEQFF.

This chain joins TRBV28 and TRBJ1-1. Germline V gene data show CDR1 as MDHEN and CDR2 as SYDVKM. The CDR3 is 13 amino acids. CDR3 protein: CASSLGWSTEAFF.

The chain links TRBV20-1 to TRBJ1-1. Germline CDR1 is DFQATT and CDR2 is SNEGSKA (reference sequence). This CDR3 has 15 amino acids. The CDR3 sequence: CSARDPTGLDTEAFF.

V and J are TRBV12-3 or TRBV12-4 and TRBJ2-5. The CDR3 runs 13 residues. The CDR3 spells CASSLKYQETQYF.

The genes are TRBV29-1 and TRBJ2-1; TCRdb names TRBD1, which stays unverified in the absence of DNA. The CDR3 consists of 16 residues. CDR1 and CDR2 (germline): SQVTM, ANQGSEA. The CDR3 spells CSVANPRTGNYNEQFF.

V and J are TRBV9 and TRBJ2-7. In germline, CDR1 is SGDLS, CDR2 YYNGEE. The CDR3 length is 15 residues. The chain's CDR3 is CASNVGYAISYEQYF.

This sequence joins TRBV29-1 and TRBJ2-7; the D gene TCRdb calls, TRBD2, cannot be checked with no DNA. This CDR3 spans 15 amino acids. In germline, CDR1 is SQVTM, CDR2 ANQGSEA. The CDR3 here is CSVEAGGARGSEQYF.